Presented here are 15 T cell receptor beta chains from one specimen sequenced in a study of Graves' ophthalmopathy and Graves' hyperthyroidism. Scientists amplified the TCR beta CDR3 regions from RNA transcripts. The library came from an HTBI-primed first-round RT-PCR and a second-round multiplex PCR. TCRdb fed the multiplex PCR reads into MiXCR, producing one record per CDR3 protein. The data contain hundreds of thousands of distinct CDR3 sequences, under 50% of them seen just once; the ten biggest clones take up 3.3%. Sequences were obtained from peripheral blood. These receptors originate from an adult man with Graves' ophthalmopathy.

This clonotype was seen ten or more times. CDR3 loop: CASSPNQGRGTEAFF. The CDR3 nucleotides read TGTGCCAGCAGTCCAAATCAGGGACGGGGGACTGAAGCTTTCTTT. The chain is built from TRBV12-3 or TRBV12-4 and TRBJ1-1; D possibly corresponds to TRBD1 (5 bases). V was clipped by 5 bases and J by 5 bases, with 18 bases between them. The CDR3 covers 15 residues.

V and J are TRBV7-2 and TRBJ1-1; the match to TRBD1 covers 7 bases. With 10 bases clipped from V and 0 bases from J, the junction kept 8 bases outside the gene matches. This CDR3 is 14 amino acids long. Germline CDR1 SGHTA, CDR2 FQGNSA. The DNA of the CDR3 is TGTGCCACCCAACTGACAGGGATGAACACTGAAGCTTTCTTT. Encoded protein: CATQLTGMNTEAFF.

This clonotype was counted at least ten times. The CDR3 spells CASSRSGEPIYEQYF. DNA for the CDR3: TGTGCCAGCAGCCGAAGCGGAGAGCCCATCTACGAGCAGTACTTC. The chain uses TRBV7-2 and TRBJ2-7; D might be TRBD2 (5 bases). Per germline, CDR1 SGHTA and CDR2 FQGNSA. The length of the CDR3 is 15 residues. The V end lost 5 bases, the J end lost 3 bases, and 17 bases lay between the germline ends.

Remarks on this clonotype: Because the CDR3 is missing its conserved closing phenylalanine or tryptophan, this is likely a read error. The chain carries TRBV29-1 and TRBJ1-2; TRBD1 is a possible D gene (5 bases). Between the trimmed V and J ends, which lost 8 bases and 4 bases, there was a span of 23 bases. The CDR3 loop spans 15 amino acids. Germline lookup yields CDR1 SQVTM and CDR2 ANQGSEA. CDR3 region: CSTDSPGTVFYGYTL. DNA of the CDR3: TGCAGCACAGACTCACCCGGGACCGTCTTCTATGGCTACACCCTC.

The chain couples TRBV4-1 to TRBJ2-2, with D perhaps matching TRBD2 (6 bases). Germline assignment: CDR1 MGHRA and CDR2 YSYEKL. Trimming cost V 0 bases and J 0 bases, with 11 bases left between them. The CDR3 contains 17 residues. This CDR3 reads CASSQDPWTTNTGELFF. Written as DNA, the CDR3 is TGCGCCAGCAGCCAAGATCCGTGGACTACGAACACCGGGGAGCTGTTTTTT.

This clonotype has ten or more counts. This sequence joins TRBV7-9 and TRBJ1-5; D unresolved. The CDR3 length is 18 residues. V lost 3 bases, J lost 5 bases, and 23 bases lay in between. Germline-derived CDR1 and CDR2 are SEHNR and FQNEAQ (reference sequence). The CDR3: CASSFEGSRALYDQPQHF. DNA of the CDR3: TGTGCCAGCAGCTTTGAAGGGTCGCGGGCCCTTTACGATCAGCCCCAGCATTTT.

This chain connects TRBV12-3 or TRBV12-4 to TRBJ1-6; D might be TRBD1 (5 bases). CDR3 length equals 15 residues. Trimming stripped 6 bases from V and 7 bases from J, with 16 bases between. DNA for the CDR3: TGTGCCAGCAGCCCAACAAGGGAGGGGAATTCACCCCTCCACTTT. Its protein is CASSPTREGNSPLHF.

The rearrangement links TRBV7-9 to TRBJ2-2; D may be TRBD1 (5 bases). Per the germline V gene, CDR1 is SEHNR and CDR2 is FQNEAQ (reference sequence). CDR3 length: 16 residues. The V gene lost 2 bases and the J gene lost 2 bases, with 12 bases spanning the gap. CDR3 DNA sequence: TGTGCCAGCAGCTTAACAGGCTACGCAAACACCGGGGAGCTGTTTTTT. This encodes CASSLTGYANTGELFF.

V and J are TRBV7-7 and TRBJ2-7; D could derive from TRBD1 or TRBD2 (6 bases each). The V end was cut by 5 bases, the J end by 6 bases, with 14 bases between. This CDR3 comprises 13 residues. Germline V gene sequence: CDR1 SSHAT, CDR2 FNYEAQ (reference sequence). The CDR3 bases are TGTGCCAGCAGCCTCACCGGGGGCAGCGAGCAGTACTTC. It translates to CASSLTGGSEQYF.

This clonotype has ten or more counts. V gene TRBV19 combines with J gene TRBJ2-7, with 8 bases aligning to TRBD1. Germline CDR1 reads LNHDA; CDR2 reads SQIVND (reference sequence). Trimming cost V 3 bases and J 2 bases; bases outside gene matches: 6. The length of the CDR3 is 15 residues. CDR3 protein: CASSIGDRRPYEQYF. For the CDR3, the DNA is TGTGCCAGTAGTATCGGGGACAGGCGGCCCTACGAGCAGTACTTC.

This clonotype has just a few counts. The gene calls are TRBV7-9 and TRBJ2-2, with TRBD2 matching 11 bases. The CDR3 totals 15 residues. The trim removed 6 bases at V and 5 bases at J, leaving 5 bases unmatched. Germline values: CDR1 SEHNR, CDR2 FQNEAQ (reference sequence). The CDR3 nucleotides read TGTGCCAGCAGTTACCCTAGCGGGGGGACCGGGGAGCTGTTTTTT. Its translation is CASSYPSGGTGELFF.

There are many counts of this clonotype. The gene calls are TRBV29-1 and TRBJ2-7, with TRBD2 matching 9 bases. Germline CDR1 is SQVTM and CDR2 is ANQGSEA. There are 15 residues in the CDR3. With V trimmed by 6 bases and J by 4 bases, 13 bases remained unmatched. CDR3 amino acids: CSVAGGGLAGYEQYF. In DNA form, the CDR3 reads TGCAGCGTCGCTGGGGGGGGTCTAGCGGGGTACGAGCAGTACTTC.

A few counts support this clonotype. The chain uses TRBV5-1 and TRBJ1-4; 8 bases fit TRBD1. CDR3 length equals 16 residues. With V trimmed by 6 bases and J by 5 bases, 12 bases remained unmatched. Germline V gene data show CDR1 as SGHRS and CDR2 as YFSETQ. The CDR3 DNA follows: TGCGCCAGCACCTCCGGTGTGGCAGGGGGCAATGAAAAACTGTTTTTT. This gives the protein CASTSGVAGGNEKLFF.

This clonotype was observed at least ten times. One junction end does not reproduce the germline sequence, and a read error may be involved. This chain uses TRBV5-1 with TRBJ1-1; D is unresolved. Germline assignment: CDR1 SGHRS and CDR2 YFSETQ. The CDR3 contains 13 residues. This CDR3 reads CASSLTLNTEAFF. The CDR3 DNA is TGTGCCAGCAGCTTAACGCTGAACACTGAAGCTTTCTTT.

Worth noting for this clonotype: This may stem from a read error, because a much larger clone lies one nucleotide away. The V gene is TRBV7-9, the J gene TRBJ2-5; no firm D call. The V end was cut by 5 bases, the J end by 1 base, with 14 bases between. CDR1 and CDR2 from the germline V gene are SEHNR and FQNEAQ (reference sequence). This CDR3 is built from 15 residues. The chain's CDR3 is CASSPWDGLQETQYF. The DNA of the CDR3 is TGTGCCAGCAGCCCCTGGGATGGGCTCCAAGAGACCCAGTACTTC.